Sequencing of this T cell receptor (beta chain) was carried out in a study of blood T cell repertoires in COVID-19. Only in-frame clones appear in the TCRdb table, and some are missing; sequencing was by immunoSEQ multiplex PCR. The repertoire holds approximately 150,000 clones, with more than 75% as singletons. CDR3 length equals 15 residues. Germline loops: CDR1 SGHNT, CDR2 YYREEE (reference sequence). The V and J ends lost 4 bases and 0 bases respectively, with 13 bases between them. Specimen: PBMCs or T cells enriched from blood (not recorded which). The chain couples TRBV5-4 to TRBJ1-1; D gene unclear. This clonotype originated in a man in his 60s who had recovered from COVID-19. CDR3 loop: CASSPPGSLNTEAFF. For the CDR3, the DNA is TGTGCCAGCAGCCCCCCGGGGAGCCTGAACACTGAAGCTTTCTTT.